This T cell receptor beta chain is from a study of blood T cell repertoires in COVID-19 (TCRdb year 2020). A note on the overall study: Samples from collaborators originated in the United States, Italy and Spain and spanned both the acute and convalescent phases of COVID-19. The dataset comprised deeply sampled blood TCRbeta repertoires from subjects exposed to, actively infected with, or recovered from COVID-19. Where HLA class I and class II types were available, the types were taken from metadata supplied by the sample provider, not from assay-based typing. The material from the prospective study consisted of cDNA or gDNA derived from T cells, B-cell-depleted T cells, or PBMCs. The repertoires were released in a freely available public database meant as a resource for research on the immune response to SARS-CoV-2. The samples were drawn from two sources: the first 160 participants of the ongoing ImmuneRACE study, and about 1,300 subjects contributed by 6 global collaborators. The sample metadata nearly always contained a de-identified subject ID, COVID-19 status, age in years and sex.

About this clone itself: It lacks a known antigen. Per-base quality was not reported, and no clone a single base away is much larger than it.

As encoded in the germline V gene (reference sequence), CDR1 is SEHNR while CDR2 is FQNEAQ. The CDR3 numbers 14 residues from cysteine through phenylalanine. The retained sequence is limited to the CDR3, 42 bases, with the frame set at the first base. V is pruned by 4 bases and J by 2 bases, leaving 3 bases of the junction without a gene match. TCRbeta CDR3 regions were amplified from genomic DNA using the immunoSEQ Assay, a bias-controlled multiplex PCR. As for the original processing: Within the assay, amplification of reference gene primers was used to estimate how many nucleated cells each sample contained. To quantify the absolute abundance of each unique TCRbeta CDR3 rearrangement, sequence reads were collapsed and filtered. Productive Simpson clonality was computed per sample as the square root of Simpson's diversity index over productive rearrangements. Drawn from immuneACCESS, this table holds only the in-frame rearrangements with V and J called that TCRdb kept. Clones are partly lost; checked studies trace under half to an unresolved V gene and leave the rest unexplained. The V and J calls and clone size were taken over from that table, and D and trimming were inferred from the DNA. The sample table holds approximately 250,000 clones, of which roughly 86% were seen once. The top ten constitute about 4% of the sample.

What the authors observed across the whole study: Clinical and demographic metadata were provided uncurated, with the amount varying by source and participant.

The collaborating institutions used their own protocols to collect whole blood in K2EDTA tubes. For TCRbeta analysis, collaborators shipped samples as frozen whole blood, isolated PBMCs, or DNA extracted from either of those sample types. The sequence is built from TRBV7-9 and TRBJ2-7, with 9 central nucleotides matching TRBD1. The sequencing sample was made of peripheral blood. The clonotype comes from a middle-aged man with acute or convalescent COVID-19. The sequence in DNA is TGTGCCAGCAGCTCGGACAGGGGCACCTACGAGCAGTACTTC. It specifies CASSSDRGTYEQYF.